This T cell receptor beta chain was identified in a study of beta chain features in type 1 diabetes. Study-wide context: Patients and healthy donors were similar in age, gender and cell yields. Over all samples combined, 90 million to 140 million sorted cells were examined.

The CDR3 consists of 13 residues. With V trimmed by 7 bases and J by 9 bases, 8 bases remained unmatched. The V gene's germline CDR1 is MDHEN and CDR2 SYDVKM. This clone has just a few counts. Its antigen remains unidentified. Isolated RNA was reverse transcribed in full, so expressed TCRB transcripts were sequenced. The repertoire was sequenced with immunoSEQ multiplex PCR; TCRdb's copy has only in-frame clones and lacks some. The sample includes hundreds of thousands of clones, roughly an eighth of them seen just once. Study conclusions and caveats: For Type 1 diabetes patients, all four CD4+ subsets carried TCRB CDR3s that were moderately but significantly shorter. Patients' naive, central memory and regulatory TCRB repertoires appeared more alike than those of healthy donors.

The sample taken for sequencing was naive CD4+ T cells from blood. This sequence was found in a man aged 25-45 years with type 1 diabetes. The chain links TRBV28 to TRBJ2-1, with TRBD1 matching 8 bases. CDR3 bases: TGTGCCAGCAAATGGACAGGGTCTAGTGAGCAGTTCTTC. Translating gives CASKWTGSSEQFF. Filled out from reference TRBV28 and TRBJ2-1, the complete variable domain reads DVKVTQSSRYLVKRTGEKVFLECVQDMDHENMFWYRQDPGLGLRLIYFSYDVKMKEKGDIPEGYSVSREKKERFSLILESASTNQTSMYLCASKWTGSSEQFFGPGTRLTVL.